This TCR beta chain is drawn from a study of shared clonotypes between healthy human individuals. Study in general: Each donor had three CD4 naive, three CD4 memory, two CD8 naive and one CD8 memory plate.

CD45RO-negative CD8 cells positively selected for CCR7 made up the naive population, which excluded terminally differentiated effector memory CD45RA+ cells. Each of the donors was a healthy adult who was HIV-negative and had not had a recent acute infection or vaccination. CDR3 size: 12 residues. CDR1 and CDR2 (germline): SGHAT, FQNNGV. V lost 3 bases and J lost 0, with 1 base in between. This clone was detected once. Antigen unknown. The same CDR3 is also encoded by other DNA sequences in this sample. Study-wide points: When naive CD4 clonotypes were compared across a few donors, 4% to 5.5% were shared. Clonotypes which were not shared had lower generation probabilities than clonotypes that all four donors shared.

Clones were sequenced by immunoSEQ multiplex PCR, and TCRdb holds only the in-frame ones, with some missing. Of about 820,000 clones in the sample, almost 95% are singletons; the top ten hold around 24%. V gene TRBV11-2 combines with J gene TRBJ2-3; D unresolved. This receptor was obtained from a man aged 25-45 years in good health. The sample consisted of naive CD8+ T cells sorted from blood. The CDR3 reads CASSFSTDTQYF. In DNA form, the CDR3 reads TGTGCCAGCAGCTTCAGCACAGATACGCAGTATTTT.